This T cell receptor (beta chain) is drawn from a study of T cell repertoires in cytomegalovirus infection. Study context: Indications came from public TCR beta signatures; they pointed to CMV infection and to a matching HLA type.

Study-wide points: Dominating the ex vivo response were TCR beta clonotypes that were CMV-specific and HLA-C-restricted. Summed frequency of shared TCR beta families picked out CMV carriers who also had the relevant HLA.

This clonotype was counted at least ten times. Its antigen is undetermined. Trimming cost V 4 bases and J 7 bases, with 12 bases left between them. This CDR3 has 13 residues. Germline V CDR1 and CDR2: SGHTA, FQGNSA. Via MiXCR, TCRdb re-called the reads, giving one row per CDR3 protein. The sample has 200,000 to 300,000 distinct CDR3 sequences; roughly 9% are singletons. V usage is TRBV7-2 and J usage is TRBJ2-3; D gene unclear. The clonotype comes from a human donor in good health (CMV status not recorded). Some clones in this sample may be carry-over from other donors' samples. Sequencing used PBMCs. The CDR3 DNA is TGTGCCAGCAGCTCGCGCTATAGCAATACGCAGTATTTT. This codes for CASSSRYSNTQYF.